This T cell receptor (beta chain) was recorded in a study of T cells in Graves' hyperthyroidism and ophthalmopathy. RNA transcripts were the template for amplifying TCR beta CDR3 regions. HTBI primers were used for first-round RT-PCR of the TCR CDR3. MiXCR was run by TCRdb on the multiplex PCR reads, yielding one entry per CDR3 protein. The sample contains 470,000 or so distinct CDR3 sequences, around 21% of which appear only once. The germline V and J ends were trimmed by 7 bases and 5 bases, with 20 bases remaining between them. The CDR3 is 15 residues long. Germline V gene data show CDR1 as MNHNS and CDR2 as SASEGT.

This TCR derives from a man aged 18 to 29 with Graves' hyperthyroidism. The V and J genes are TRBV6-1 and TRBJ2-5; D might be TRBD1 or TRBD2, each matching 7 bases. The sequenced sample consisted of blood. The CDR3 coding sequence is TGTGCCAGCATTCCCCGGAGCAGGGGGGGGGAGACCCAGTACTTC. It codes for CASIPRSRGGETQYF.